The next 32 T cell receptor beta chains were all read from a single sample in a study of T cell responses to AZD1222 COVID-19 vaccine. Repertoires were generated with immunoSEQ multiplex PCR, while TCRdb's copy carries only in-frame clones and drops some. The data show roughly 150,000 clones, 90% seen once. The material was peripheral blood, obtained 28 days after the second AZD1222 dose. The receptors here all came from an adult who received the AZD1222 COVID-19 vaccine.

The chain links TRBV7-3 to TRBJ2-1; D unresolved. The CDR3 spans 14 residues. CDR1 and CDR2 (germline): SGHTA, FQGTGA. With 0 bases removed from V and 6 bases from J, the gap between germline ends came to 9 bases. CDR3 in amino acids: CASSLTFLGNEQFF. In DNA form, the CDR3 reads TGTGCCAGCAGCTTAACGTTTTTGGGCAATGAGCAGTTCTTC.

This chain joins TRBV30 and TRBJ2-3; D remains ambiguous. V was trimmed by 0 bases and J by 1 base, leaving 8 bases between them. CDR3 length equals 14 residues. CDR1 is GTSNPN and CDR2 is SVGIG in the germline V gene (reference sequence). The CDR3 DNA reads TGTGCCTGGAGTGTAGGACGGGGCACAGATACGCAGTATTTT. This encodes CAWSVGRGTDTQYF.

The chain links TRBV30 to TRBJ1-6; 7 bases map to TRBD1. Losses at the gene ends were 0 bases for V and 16 bases for J; bases not matched to a gene: 6. Looked up from germline, CDR1 is GTSNPN and CDR2 is SVGIG (reference sequence). CDR3 length: 12 residues. CDR3 amino acids: CAWSVRGDRLHF. In DNA form, the CDR3 reads TGTGCCTGGAGTGTACGAGGGGACAGACTCCACTTT.

This chain uses TRBV19 with TRBJ1-5, with D possibly TRBD1 on 6 matching bases. Germline loops: CDR1 LNHDA, CDR2 SQIVND (reference sequence). V was trimmed by 9 bases and J by 8 bases, leaving 17 bases between them. CDR3 size: 13 residues. As DNA, the CDR3 is TGTGCCAGCCGGGGGGCAGACGTAAAGCCCCAGCATTTT. As protein: CASRGADVKPQHF. Full variable domain (outside the CDR3, taken from reference TRBV19 and TRBJ1-5): DGGITQSPKYLFRKEGQNVTLSCEQNLNHDAMYWYRQDPGQGLRLIYYSQIVNDFQKGDIAEGYSVSREKKESFPLTVTSAQKNPTAFYLCASRGADVKPQHFGDGTRLSIL.

The CDR3: CASGRQGGSTGELFF. The CDR3 nucleotides read TGTGCCAGCGGGAGACAGGGGGGTAGCACCGGGGAGCTGTTTTTT. The chain uses TRBV28 and TRBJ2-2, with 9 bases lining up with TRBD1. V lost 8 bases, J lost 4 bases, and 8 bases stayed unmatched. The CDR3 contains 15 residues. Germline V gene sequence: CDR1 MDHEN, CDR2 SYDVKM.

A note on this clone: One end of the junction is discordant with germline, which a read error may explain. This chain links TRBV25-1 with TRBJ1-2; D uncertain. The germline gives CDR1 MGHDK, CDR2 SYGVNS. CDR3 length equals 11 residues. As DNA, the CDR3 is TGTGCCAGCAGTCCGGCCACCCAGAACCTCTTC. Translating gives CASSPATQNLF.

The genes are TRBV27 and TRBJ1-5, with no clear D. This CDR3 has 13 amino acids. Trimming pared 6 bases from V and 4 bases from J, leaving 10 bases between. CDR1 MNHEY and CDR2 SMNVEV come from the germline V gene (reference sequence). As DNA, the CDR3 is TGTGCCAGCAGCCTGGCCAGAAATCAGCCCCAGCATTTT. It specifies CASSLARNQPQHF.

The V gene is TRBV4-2, the J gene TRBJ2-1, with TRBD1 identical over 12 bases. Losses at the gene ends were 4 bases for V and 8 bases for J; bases not matched to a gene: 9. Germline CDR1 is LGHNA and CDR2 is YNFKEQ. This CDR3 has 16 amino acids. For the CDR3, the DNA is TGTGCCAGCAGCCCTGAGGGGGGACAGGGGGCTTATGAGCAGTTCTTC. It translates to CASSPEGGQGAYEQFF.

This sequence joins TRBV28 and TRBJ2-7; 10 positions match TRBD1. The CDR3 is 15 residues long. Per the germline V gene, CDR1 is MDHEN and CDR2 is SYDVKM. V was pared by 6 bases and J by 4 bases, with 9 bases of the junction left unmatched. CDR3 DNA: TGTGCCAGCAGCCCTTTGGGGACAGGGGTTTACGAGCAGTACTTC. As protein: CASSPLGTGVYEQYF.

The rearrangement uses TRBV5-1 and TRBJ1-6; TRBD1 is a possible D gene (5 bases). The CDR3 runs to 16 residues. V was cut by 0 bases and J by 7 bases, with 14 bases left in between. Germline V lookup: CDR1 SGHRS, CDR2 YFSETQ. The CDR3 region has the DNA TGCGCCAGCAGCTTGGACAGCCCTGGGGGAAATTCACCCCTCCACTTT. Protein sequence: CASSLDSPGGNSPLHF. Looking up the rest from reference TRBV5-1 and TRBJ1-6 gives the full variable domain: KAGVTQTPRYLIKTRGQQVTLSCSPISGHRSVSWYQQTPGQGLQFLFEYFSETQRNKGNFPGRFSGRQFSNSRSEMNVSTLELGDSALYLCASSLDSPGGNSPLHFGNGTRLTVT.

In the case of this clone: Other DNA sequences from this sample encode an identical CDR3 as well. J is TRBJ1-6 and V is TRBV5-1; 7 positions match TRBD1. Trimming at V came to 4 bases and at J to 7 bases, leaving 5 bases not matched to a gene. CDR3 length equals 14 residues. CDR1 and CDR2 from the germline V gene are SGHRS and YFSETQ. CDR3 region: CASSPGTANSPLHF. The CDR3 DNA reads as TGCGCCAGCAGCCCCGGGACAGCCAATTCACCCCTCCACTTT.

V usage is TRBV19 and J usage is TRBJ1-5; no clear D gene. There are 17 residues in the CDR3. From germline, CDR1 is LNHDA and CDR2 SQIVND (reference sequence). Trimming took 5 bases from V and 0 from J, leaving 17 bases between them. This CDR3 reads CASSPLSGVDSNQPQHF. The CDR3, as DNA: TGTGCCAGTAGTCCCCTTAGCGGGGTCGATAGCAATCAGCCCCAGCATTTT.

The gene calls are TRBV24-1 and TRBJ2-7; D might be TRBD1 or TRBD2, each matching 7 bases. This CDR3 has 12 residues. Trimming took off 10 bases at V and 1 base at J, with 10 bases between the two ends. The V gene's germline CDR1 is KGHDR and CDR2 SFDVKD. CDR3 coding DNA: TGTGCCACGCAGGGGGGGTCCTACGAGCAGTACTTC. Its protein product is CATQGGSYEQYF.

The genes are TRBV6-5 and TRBJ1-2; D ambiguous. The CDR3 runs 14 residues. V lost 0 bases and J lost 7, with 12 bases in between. Germline CDR1 MNHEY, CDR2 SVGAGI. In DNA form, the CDR3 reads TGTGCCAGCAGTTACTCGATGGGAGGGAGTGGCTACACCTTC. It translates to CASSYSMGGSGYTF.

The chain links TRBV6-2 or TRBV6-3 to TRBJ2-7; a weak D match, TRBD2 (5 bases). CDR3 length equals 16 residues. The V gene's germline CDR1 is MNHEY and CDR2 SVGEGT. V gave up 4 bases and J gave up 6 bases, with 22 bases separating them. This CDR3 reads CASSSLLGATPPEQYF. Here the CDR3 DNA reads TGTGCCAGCAGTTCCCTCTTGGGAGCTACTCCACCCGAGCAGTACTTC.

This clone has a handful of counts. The chain carries TRBV2 and TRBJ1-1; TRBD1 might be the D (6 bases). The CDR3 is 14 amino acids. V was cut by 6 bases and J by 1 base, with 12 bases left in between. Per the germline V gene, CDR1 is SNHLY and CDR2 is FYNNEI. Here the CDR3 DNA reads TGTGCCAGCAGCGGAGGACAGAGGAACACTGAAGCTTTCTTT. It encodes CASSGGQRNTEAFF.

The chain links TRBV28 to TRBJ2-1, with D tentatively TRBD2 (5 bases). With 7 bases removed from V and 6 bases from J, the gap between germline ends came to 7 bases. Germline V gene sequence: CDR1 MDHEN, CDR2 SYDVKM. The CDR3 spans 11 residues. The CDR3 coding sequence is TGTGCCAGCATACGGGGCAATGAGCAGTTCTTC. Residues: CASIRGNEQFF.

CDR3 amino acids: CASSLDRGGEAFF. The CDR3 DNA is TGTGCCAGCAGCTTAGATCGGGGAGGGGAAGCTTTCTTT. This sequence joins TRBV11-2 and TRBJ1-1; D uncertain. V lost 0 bases to trimming and J lost 8 bases, with 10 bases between them. Germline loops: CDR1 SGHAT, CDR2 FQNNGV. The CDR3 has 13 amino acids. The entire variable domain, with the rest obtained from reference TRBV11-2 and TRBJ1-1, is as follows: EAGVAQSPRYKIIEKRQSVAFWCNPISGHATLYWYQQILGQGPKLLIQFQNNGVVDDSQLPKDRFSAERLKGVDSTLKIQPAKLEDSAVYLCASSLDRGGEAFFGQGTRLTVV.

The V call is TRBV6-5, the J call TRBJ1-3, with D possibly being TRBD1 (6 bases). The CDR3 totals 14 residues. CDR1 MNHEY and CDR2 SVGAGI come from the germline V gene. V was clipped by 2 bases and J by 5 bases, with 10 bases between them. The CDR3 DNA follows: TGTGCCAGCAGTTACAAGGACAGCAGAAACACCATATATTTT. Amino acid sequence: CASSYKDSRNTIYF.

This chain connects TRBV5-1 to TRBJ2-3, with D possibly TRBD2 on 7 matching bases. Between the trimmed V and J ends, which lost 4 bases and 2 bases, there was a span of 17 bases. The CDR3 spans 16 residues. CDR1 is SGHRS, CDR2 YFSETQ, per germline. The DNA of the CDR3 is TGCGCCAGCAGCCTCATTACGGGGGGCTCCACAGATACGCAGTATTTT. Protein product: CASSLITGGSTDTQYF. The variable domain in full, completed from reference TRBV5-1 and TRBJ2-3, reads KAGVTQTPRYLIKTRGQQVTLSCSPISGHRSVSWYQQTPGQGLQFLFEYFSETQRNKGNFPGRFSGRQFSNSRSEMNVSTLELGDSALYLCASSLITGGSTDTQYFGPGTRLTVL.

Sample share makes this clone medium-sized (0.01 to 0.1%). At one end the junction does not follow the germline gene, possibly because of a read error. V is TRBV6-2 or TRBV6-3 and J is TRBJ2-5; TRBD1 matches 10 bases. The CDR3 is 16 residues long. CDR1 is MNHEY and CDR2 is SVGEGT in the germline V gene. The CDR3 sequence: CASSYPSRRTRGQGNF. The DNA of the CDR3 is TGTGCCAGCAGTTACCCCTCGCGGCGAACTAGGGGACAGGGGAACTTC.

The rearrangement joins TRBV3-1 (or the pseudogene TRBV3-2) to TRBJ1-4; D is possibly TRBD1 (5 bases). V lost 0 bases and J 8 bases, leaving 16 bases between the germline ends. The CDR3 loop spans 16 amino acids. Looked up from germline, CDR1 is LGHDT and CDR2 is YNNKEL (reference sequence). The CDR3 here is CASSQDWAGSREKLFF. For the CDR3, the DNA is TGTGCCAGCAGCCAAGATTGGGCAGGGTCAAGAGAAAAACTGTTTTTT.

The V and J genes are TRBV5-1 and TRBJ1-3; a weak D match, TRBD1 (6 bases). The CDR3 has 15 amino acids. Germline CDR1 reads SGHRS; CDR2 reads YFSETQ. V was shortened by 0 bases and J by 6 bases, with 13 bases between the two germline ends. CDR3 nucleotides: TGCGCCAGCAGCTTGGCAGGGGAACCAGAAAACACCATATATTTT. It translates to CASSLAGEPENTIYF.

The CDR3 DNA sequence: TGTGCCTGGAAAGGACACGCTATCTATGGCTACACCTTC. Protein: CAWKGHAIYGYTF. The chain has TRBV30 and TRBJ1-2; the D gene is possibly TRBD1 (5 bases). CDR1 is GTSNPN, CDR2 SVGIG, per germline (reference sequence). V lost 4 bases and J 4 bases, leaving 13 bases between the germline ends. This CDR3 comprises 13 residues.

The chain uses TRBV24-1 and TRBJ2-1, with D perhaps matching TRBD1 (6 bases). CDR3 length: 16 amino acids. Germline V gene sequence: CDR1 KGHDR, CDR2 SFDVKD. Trimming pared 5 bases from V and 5 bases from J, leaving 18 bases between. The CDR3 bases are TGTGCCACCAGTGTCACAGGGAAAGGGTCGGACAATGAGCAGTTCTTC. Protein: CATSVTGKGSDNEQFF.

V is TRBV5-4 and J is TRBJ2-1; TRBD1 might be the D (5 bases). The germline CDR1 and CDR2 sequences are SGHNT and YYREEE (reference sequence). CDR3 length: 15 amino acids. Between the trimmed V and J ends, which lost 4 bases and 0 bases, there was a span of 11 bases. The CDR3: CASSRTRGSYNEQFF. The CDR3, as DNA: TGTGCCAGCAGCCGGACACGCGGCTCCTACAATGAGCAGTTCTTC. Based on the CDR3 plus reference TRBV5-4 and TRBJ2-1, the full variable domain is ETGVTQSPTHLIKTRGQQVTLRCSSQSGHNTVSWYQQALGQGPQFIFQYYREEENGRGNFPPRFSGLQFPNYSSELNVNALELDDSALYLCASSRTRGSYNEQFFGPGTRLTVL.

The table lists this clone with a count of one. The CDR3 bases are TGTGCCAGCAGCCTGGACGGAAAATCGGGCGATGAGCAGTTCTTC. Protein product: CASSLDGKSGDEQFF. J is TRBJ2-1 and V is TRBV5-5; D unresolved. Between the trimmed V and J ends, which lost 4 bases and 8 bases, there was a span of 19 bases. The CDR3 has 15 amino acids. From germline, CDR1 is SGHKS and CDR2 YYEKEE (reference sequence). Filled out from reference TRBV5-5 and TRBJ2-1, the complete variable domain reads DAGVTQSPTHLIKTRGQQVTLRCSPISGHKSVSWYQQVLGQGPQFIFQYYEKEERGRGNFPDRFSARQFPNYSSELNVNALLLGDSALYLCASSLDGKSGDEQFFGPGTRLTVL.

The chain is built from TRBV24-1 and TRBJ1-4, with D unresolved. In germline, CDR1 is KGHDR, CDR2 SFDVKD. The CDR3 sequence is 15 residues long. V lost 4 bases to trimming and J lost 0 bases, with 8 bases between them. The CDR3 is CATSDPKTTNEKLFF. CDR3 coding DNA: TGTGCCACCAGTGACCCCAAGACAACTAATGAAAAACTGTTTTTT.

The V and J genes are TRBV6-5 and TRBJ1-2; no clear D. The CDR3 is 14 amino acids. Trimming stripped 4 bases from V and 8 bases from J, with 17 bases between. Germline lookup yields CDR1 MNHEY and CDR2 SVGAGI. The CDR3 sequence: CASSFKGPRGGYTF. The CDR3 DNA follows: TGTGCCAGCAGTTTCAAAGGACCGAGAGGAGGCTACACCTTC.

The chain links TRBV11-2 to TRBJ2-2; 14 bases map to TRBD2. The ends lost 5 bases at V and 0 bases at J; junction bases unmatched: 5. The germline V gene encodes CDR1 SGHAT and CDR2 FQNNGV. CDR3 length: 18 residues. CDR3 region: CASSLRLAGGPNTGELFF. CDR3 sequence (DNA): TGTGCCAGCAGCCTCAGACTAGCGGGGGGGCCGAACACCGGGGAGCTGTTTTTT.

This clone was seen once. The rearrangement uses TRBV7-9 and TRBJ1-6; a weak D match, TRBD1 (5 bases). The V end lost 5 bases, the J end lost 11 bases, and 16 bases lay between the germline ends. Germline loops: CDR1 SEHNR, CDR2 FQNEAQ (reference sequence). The CDR3 covers 14 residues. CDR3 sequence: CASSRGTDRTPLHF. CDR3 nucleotide sequence: TGTGCCAGCAGCCGGGGGACCGACCGCACACCCCTCCACTTT.

V is TRBV27 and J is TRBJ2-1; 9 positions match TRBD2. The CDR3 consists of 14 residues. Unmatched junction bases numbered 4, after V lost 6 bases and J lost 4 bases. Germline CDR1 and CDR2: MNHEY and SMNVEV (reference sequence). Written as DNA, the CDR3 is TGTGCCAGCAGGGCGGGGGGGGTTTACAATGAGCAGTTCTTC. This gives the protein CASRAGGVYNEQFF.